One and the same sample provided the 29 T cell receptor beta chains below, sequenced in a study of OX40 agonist ivuxolimab in advanced cancers. This table comes from immunoSEQ multiplex PCR, and its TCRdb copy is limited to in-frame clones, with some not included. The top ten hold 0.75% to 0.9% of the sample, which has tens of thousands of clones, approximately 86% seen once. Source: CD4+ or CD8+ T cells sorted from blood, taken in a trial of the OX40 agonist ivuxolimab. All receptors come from an adult with an advanced solid tumor such as melanoma, head and neck, liver or kidney cancer.

This clone was detected once. The genes are TRBV29-1 and TRBJ2-7, with TRBD1 matching over 11 bases. V lost 1 base and J lost 2; bases outside the gene matches: 4. This CDR3 contains 15 residues. Germline values: CDR1 SQVTM, CDR2 ANQGSEA. CDR3 amino acids: CSVEAGTGGTYEQYF. The CDR3, as DNA: TGCAGCGTTGAAGCCGGGACAGGGGGAACCTACGAGCAGTACTTC.

This chain uses TRBV30 with TRBJ2-1, with D hard to call. V was pared by 3 bases and J by 6 bases, with 6 bases between. The CDR3 has 11 amino acids. Germline CDR1 and CDR2: GTSNPN and SVGIG (reference sequence). The CDR3 protein is CAWRGRNEQFF. CDR3 coding DNA: TGTGCCTGGAGGGGCCGCAATGAGCAGTTCTTC.

This clone has a handful of counts. The V call is TRBV5-6, the J call TRBJ2-7, with TRBD1 matching 11 bases. Losses at the gene ends were 4 bases for V and 7 bases for J; bases not matched to a gene: 13. Germline V CDR1 and CDR2: SGHDT, YYEEEE. The CDR3 is 16 amino acids. The DNA for the CDR3 is TGTGCCAGCAGCCCGGTTGGGACAGGGGGATCGGGGGAGCAGTACTTC. It encodes CASSPVGTGGSGEQYF. The entire variable domain, with the rest obtained from reference TRBV5-6 and TRBJ2-7, is as follows: DAGVTQSPTHLIKTRGQQVTLRCSPKSGHDTVSWYQQALGQGPQFIFQYYEEEERQRGNFPDRFSGHQFPNYSSELNVNALLLGDSALYLCASSPVGTGGSGEQYFGPGTRLTVT.

This clone was seen just once. This chain uses TRBV11-2 with TRBJ1-2; no clear D. Germline CDR1 reads SGHAT; CDR2 reads FQNNGV. Trimming took off 1 base at V and 2 bases at J, with 2 bases between the two ends. This CDR3 spans 12 amino acids. The CDR3 region has the DNA TGTGCCAGCAGCTTAGGCAACTATGGCTACACCTTC. Encoded protein: CASSLGNYGYTF.

The chain combines TRBV9 with TRBJ2-2, with 13 bases fitting TRBD2. Trimming cost V 4 bases and J 6 bases; bases outside gene matches: 6. The CDR3 consists of 16 residues. Germline-derived CDR1 and CDR2 are SGDLS and YYNGEE. CDR3 DNA: TGTGCCAGCAGCCCCCGACTAGCGGGAGGTCCCGGGGAGCTGTTTTTT. This gives the protein CASSPRLAGGPGELFF.

This chain connects TRBV30 to TRBJ2-3; 13 bases are a match to TRBD2. The CDR3 has 16 amino acids. Looked up from germline, CDR1 is GTSNPN and CDR2 is SVGIG (reference sequence). Trimming cost V 2 bases and J 5 bases; bases outside gene matches: 7. CDR3 sequence (DNA): TGTGCCTGGAGTCTGCGGACTAGCGGGAGAAGAGATACGCAGTATTTT. It translates to CAWSLRTSGRRDTQYF.

The chain recombines TRBV5-1 with TRBJ2-5, with unresolved D. The CDR3 runs to 14 residues. Germline V gene lookup returns CDR1 SGHRS and CDR2 YFSETQ. The V gene lost 1 base and the J gene lost 2 bases, with 9 bases spanning the gap. In DNA form, the CDR3 reads TGCGCCAGCAGCTTGCAGTTACAACAAGAGACCCAGTACTTC. This encodes CASSLQLQQETQYF.

The V gene is TRBV7-3, the J gene TRBJ2-1; TRBD2 agrees at 13 bases. Trimming at V came to 5 bases and at J to 6 bases, leaving 7 bases not matched to a gene. The CDR3 totals 16 residues. Germline V gene sequence: CDR1 SGHTA, CDR2 FQGTGA. CDR3 sequence (DNA): TGTGCCAGCAGCCTTAGGACTAGCGGGAGTGGCAATGAGCAGTTCTTC. It specifies CASSLRTSGSGNEQFF.

The CDR3 DNA follows: TGTGCCAGCAGCAAGGGGGACAGGGGTGTTACGCAGTATTTT. Translation gives CASSKGDRGVTQYF. The rearrangement uses TRBV6-5 and TRBJ2-3; 10 bases are a match to TRBD1. V shed 6 bases and J 8 bases; nucleotides not matched to a gene: 8. CDR1 and CDR2 (germline): MNHEY, SVGAGI. This CDR3 contains 14 residues.

The gene calls are TRBV19 and TRBJ2-5; D ambiguous. This CDR3 contains 13 residues. V was clipped by 5 bases and J by 4 bases, with 11 bases between them. Germline values: CDR1 LNHDA, CDR2 SQIVND (reference sequence). In DNA, the CDR3 is TGTGCCAGTAGTGTGGGAAGGGTAGAGACCCAGTACTTC. Translating gives CASSVGRVETQYF.

This chain connects TRBV25-1 to TRBJ1-6, with D uncertain. CDR3 length equals 15 residues. Germline V gene data show CDR1 as MGHDK and CDR2 as SYGVNS. V lost 0 bases to trimming and J lost 10 bases, with 13 bases between them. The CDR3 sequence: CASSEYTIEKSPLHF. CDR3 nucleotides: TGTGCCAGCAGTGAATACACGATTGAAAAATCACCCCTCCACTTT.

The V gene is TRBV6-5, the J gene TRBJ1-4; the match to TRBD1 covers 7 bases. The CDR3 has 14 residues. V dropped 5 bases and J dropped 6; count of bases not matched to a gene: 6. Germline CDR1 MNHEY, CDR2 SVGAGI. DNA of the CDR3: TGTGCCAGCAGTCAGCGGACAGGAGATGAAAAACTGTTTTTT. It codes for CASSQRTGDEKLFF.

V and J are TRBV5-1 and TRBJ2-1; D perhaps matches TRBD1 (6 bases). Deletions cut 5 bases from V and 7 bases from J, with 22 bases between. Germline CDR1 reads SGHRS; CDR2 reads YFSETQ. The CDR3 length is 16 residues. In DNA form, the CDR3 reads TGCGCCAGCAGTACCCGGACAGTAGCCAATCCAAATGAGCAGTTCTTC. It translates to CASSTRTVANPNEQFF.

The genes are TRBV5-4 and TRBJ2-6, with TRBD1 matching 8 bases. V shed 4 bases, J shed 4 bases, and the junction held 4 bases outside the gene matches. Germline assignment: CDR1 SGHNT and CDR2 YYREEE (reference sequence). This CDR3 has 15 amino acids. CDR3 DNA sequence: TGTGCCAGCAGCCCTCAGGGGGCCGGGGCCAACGTCCTGACTTTC. Protein: CASSPQGAGANVLTF.

The chain combines TRBV6-6 with TRBJ2-1, with a weak D call TRBD2 (6 bases). Trimming removed 6 bases from V and 5 bases from J, with 17 bases in between. Germline CDR1 MNHNY, CDR2 SVGAGI (reference sequence). The CDR3 length is 15 residues. CDR3 in DNA: TGTGCCAGCAGAGACTTTTCTAGCGCAAACAATGAGCAGTTCTTC. Amino acid sequence: CASRDFSSANNEQFF.

This chain links TRBV28 with TRBJ1-2; tentatively, D is TRBD1 (6 bases). Germline-derived CDR1 and CDR2 are MDHEN and SYDVKM. The V end lost 7 bases, the J end lost 2 bases, and 11 bases lay between the germline ends. The CDR3 covers 13 residues. CDR3 residues: CASISDRNYGYTF. CDR3 nucleotide sequence: TGTGCCAGCATCTCCGACAGGAACTATGGCTACACCTTC.

This clone appeared once. This chain links TRBV2 with TRBJ2-1; 9 nucleotides agree with TRBD2. V trimming: 8 bases; J trimming: 0 bases; junction bases outside the gene matches: 8. The CDR3 runs to 16 residues. Germline V gene lookup returns CDR1 SNHLY and CDR2 FYNNEI. CDR3 bases: TGTGCCAGCGTTTTTGGCGGGAGGGCCTCCTACAATGAGCAGTTCTTC. Translating gives CASVFGGRASYNEQFF. The whole variable domain, filled in from reference TRBV2 and TRBJ2-1, reads EPEVTQTPSHQVTQMGQEVILRCVPISNHLYFYWYRQILGQKVEFLVSFYNNEISEKSEIFDDQFSVERPDGSNFTLKIRSTKLEDSAMYFCASVFGGRASYNEQFFGPGTRLTVL.

This chain connects TRBV19 to TRBJ2-1; the D gene is possibly TRBD2 (6 bases). Germline assignment: CDR1 LNHDA and CDR2 SQIVND (reference sequence). V shed 3 bases and J shed 0 bases, with 6 bases lying between them. CDR3 size: 14 residues. The CDR3 region is CASSIGGSYNEQFF. CDR3 in DNA: TGTGCCAGTAGTATCGGGGGCTCCTACAATGAGCAGTTCTTC.

The rearrangement joins TRBV7-2 to TRBJ1-5, with TRBD1 as a possible D gene (5 bases). Germline CDR1 reads SGHTA; CDR2 reads FQGNSA. With 4 bases removed from V and 7 bases from J, the gap between germline ends came to 11 bases. The CDR3 is 13 amino acids. CDR3 coding DNA: TGTGCCAGCAGCTCCGACGGGACCCAGCCCCAGCATTTT. Encoded protein: CASSSDGTQPQHF.

This clone was seen more than once but under ten times. One end of the junction fails to match germline, which may point to a read error. The V call is TRBV7-7, the J call TRBJ2-1; TRBD2 matches 9 bases. Per germline, CDR1 SSHAT and CDR2 FNYEAQ (reference sequence). The CDR3 spans 15 residues. For the CDR3, the DNA is TGTGCTAGCAGCCGGGCGGCGGGAGGGAATAATGAGCAGTTCTTC. This encodes CASSRAAGGNNEQFF.

The CDR3 loop is CASRSADNEQFF. The CDR3 nucleotides are TGTGCCAGCCGCTCGGCAGACAATGAGCAGTTCTTC. The rearrangement uses TRBV28 and TRBJ2-1, with D unresolved. CDR3 size: 12 residues. Germline V lookup: CDR1 MDHEN, CDR2 SYDVKM. Trimming left V 8 bases short and J 5 bases short, with 10 bases between.

J is TRBJ2-2 and V is TRBV7-2; tentative D call: TRBD2 (5 bases). The length of the CDR3 is 13 residues. V lost 5 bases to trimming and J lost 2 bases, with 6 bases between them. The germline V gene encodes CDR1 SGHTA and CDR2 FQGNSA. For the CDR3, the DNA is TGTGCCAGCAGCCGGGATAACACCGGGGAGCTGTTTTTT. This codes for CASSRDNTGELFF.

The chain carries TRBV19 and TRBJ2-1; tentative D call: TRBD2 (6 bases). CDR1 and CDR2 from the germline V gene are LNHDA and SQIVND (reference sequence). The length of the CDR3 is 16 residues. Trimming took 3 bases from V and 5 from J, leaving 17 bases between them. Written as DNA, the CDR3 is TGTGCCAGTAGTATCAGTCTTGGACTACCGAACAATGAGCAGTTCTTC. Residues: CASSISLGLPNNEQFF.

V gene TRBV7-2 combines with J gene TRBJ1-2; 7 bases map to TRBD1. The CDR3 covers 15 residues. From germline, CDR1 is SGHTA and CDR2 FQGNSA. V was pared by 0 bases and J by 0 bases, with 1 base of the junction left unmatched. This chain's CDR3 is CASSLAQGANYGYTF. For the CDR3, the DNA is TGTGCCAGCAGCTTAGCCCAGGGGGCTAACTATGGCTACACCTTC. Complete variable domain (other parts from reference TRBV7-2 and TRBJ1-2): GAGVSQSPSNKVTEKGKDVELRCDPISGHTALYWYRQSLGQGLEFLIYFQGNSAPDKSGLPSDRFSAERTGGSVSTLTIQRTQQEDSAVYLCASSLAQGANYGYTFGSGTRLTVV.

This chain connects TRBV19 to TRBJ1-4; D gene ambiguous. Germline CDR1 LNHDA, CDR2 SQIVND (reference sequence). Trimming left V 8 bases short and J 0 bases short, with 16 bases between. This CDR3 contains 16 residues. CDR3 nucleotides: TGTGCCAGTCGCTCCCTGTCCGGGACAACTAATGAAAAACTGTTTTTT. Its protein is CASRSLSGTTNEKLFF.

The CDR3 loop is CSVRTVSHNEQFF. The CDR3 DNA reads as TGCAGCGTTAGGACTGTCAGCCACAATGAGCAGTTCTTC. The V call is TRBV29-1, the J call TRBJ2-1; tentatively, D is TRBD2 (5 bases). This CDR3 region has 13 residues. CDR1 is SQVTM and CDR2 is ANQGSEA in the germline V gene. V was cut by 5 bases and J by 5 bases, with 13 bases left in between.

The V call is TRBV28, the J call TRBJ1-5; maybe TRBD1 (5 bases). This CDR3 is 13 amino acids long. Germline values: CDR1 MDHEN, CDR2 SYDVKM. V lost 10 bases and J 4 bases, leaving 14 bases between the germline ends. For the CDR3, the DNA is TGTGCCACCCAGGGAGGGGTAAATCAGCCCCAGCATTTT. This encodes CATQGGVNQPQHF.

This clone occurred once. The chain recombines TRBV4-1 with TRBJ2-3; TRBD2 agrees at 13 bases. V was pared by 2 bases and J by 6 bases, with 8 bases of the junction left unmatched. This CDR3 spans 17 amino acids. From germline, CDR1 is MGHRA and CDR2 YSYEKL. CDR3 loop: CASSQTGTSGVTDTQYF. The CDR3, as DNA: TGCGCCAGCAGCCAAACCGGGACTAGCGGGGTGACGGATACGCAGTATTTT.

The chain combines TRBV11-3 with TRBJ2-2; possibly TRBD1 for D (6 bases). In germline, CDR1 is SGHNT, CDR2 YENEEA. The CDR3 totals 17 residues. Trimming removed 0 bases from V and 7 bases from J, with 18 bases in between. For the CDR3, the DNA is TGTGCCAGCAGCTTAGATCGGACTGTGGGGGCCGGCGGGGAGCTGTTTTTT. This sequence encodes CASSLDRTVGAGGELFF.